The present entry profiles one T cell receptor beta chain with its context. This clonotype appeared many times. Which antigen it targets is not known. Base quality data are lacking; no much larger clone is found one base away. The data derive from a study of T cells in Graves' hyperthyroidism and ophthalmopathy (dated 2019 in TCRdb). A note on the overall study: Peripheral blood was sampled at the time of initial diagnosis, prior to any treatment. TCR V-J signatures able to tell the groups apart were searched for in a discovery cohort of some 97 patients, of whom 43 had Graves' ophthalmopathy and 55 to 60 had stable Graves' hyperthyroidism. An independent validation cohort of around 19 hyperthyroidism patients and roughly 16 patients who later progressed to ophthalmopathy tested prospective prediction of ophthalmopathy. The 90 to 100 discovery patients were randomly split 7:3 into training and test sets. In about 6 Graves' hyperthyroidism patients, the study also compared T-cell repertoires from thyroid tissue with T-cell repertoires from blood. Once sampling was done, hyperthyroidism patients were given methimazole at a starting dose of 30 mg daily, whereas ophthalmopathy patients were given high-dose intravenous methylprednisolone. TCR Vbeta CDR3 sequencing of 135 peripheral blood samples (over 40 ophthalmopathy, about 80 hyperthyroidism and around 17 progressor patients) is reported in the paper.

The full study reports these points: No statistical method was used to set the sample size in advance, and investigators knew the group allocation. Most expanded thyroid clonotypes (frequency above 0.001) were also detected in blood, a finding suggesting that blood repertoires may reflect thyroid immune responses. In validation, the model predicted progression to ophthalmopathy a median of roughly 6.1 months before onset, with 65% to 71% sensitivity and 72.22% specificity. In cross-validation, a model built on a 13 V-J signature told ophthalmopathy apart from stable hyperthyroidism with approximately 90% sensitivity and around 83% specificity, and in testing the same model reached 80%/75%.

The TCR beta CDR3 regions were amplified from the RNA transcripts. For the first round of RT-PCR on the TCR CDR3, the HTBI primer set was used together with the Qiagen OneStep RT-PCR kit. Libraries were constructed in a second round of multiplex PCR, after which size selection and purification were performed. Libraries were sequenced paired-end with 100 bp reads on an Illumina HiSeq2000. The original methods were these. SOAPnuke was used to process the raw data, throwing out any read that contained adapters or uncalled bases, had a mean Phred below 15, or lacked an exact constant-primer or identifier match. High-quality paired reads were merged with COPE v1.2.5, and unique nucleotide sequences were defined as clonotypes. Clonotypes were aligned to IMGT TRBV, TRBD and TRBJ reference segments using MiTCR v1.1. Analysis was restricted to V-J combinations with a frequency above 0.0001, which covered roughly 99% of repertoires. The TCS score was defined as the ratio of F50 (clonal expansion) to E x V (chaos), calculated using BLOSUM62-based TCRdist between CDR3 peptides within each V-J. Welch's t-statistics and random forest reduced 514 V-J features to fewer than 15, which were used in a naive Bayes classifier (R e1071). TCRdb reprocessing: public reads trimmed at Q25 with fastp, clones called with MiXCR, in-frame beta chains kept. Rows with one shared CDR3 protein collapse into an entry with the most common genes and DNA. TCRdb, rather than the study authors, made the V and J calls. This sample has 350,000 to 400,000 distinct CDR3 sequences in its table, and 15% of those were observed once. Together, the top ten hold about 31% of the sample.

A patient counted as having stable Graves' hyperthyroidism if no progression to ophthalmopathy occurred over 18 months of follow-up. Hyperthyroidism patients were newly diagnosed, had a disease duration of under 2 months, and were aged 18 to 65 years. The study excluded patients with uncontrolled infections, other autoimmune diseases, pregnancy or lactation. Diagnoses relied on clinical symptoms, serum thyroxine and TRAb, thyroid ultrasound and orbital computed tomography. PBMCs were separated from roughly 10 ml of fresh peripheral blood using Ficoll-Paque density gradient centrifugation. Total RNA was extracted using Trizol reagent, and RNA quality was assessed on an Agilent 2100 Bioanalyzer. Sequences were obtained from blood. This receptor was obtained from a woman aged 25 to 39 with Graves' hyperthyroidism.

The CDR3 reads as follows: CASSFDAGTGIYNEQFF. The nucleotide sequence reads as follows: TGTGCCAGCAGTTTCGACGCCGGGACAGGGATTTACAATGAGCAGTTCTTC. The chain joins TRBV28 to TRBJ2-1; 9 junctional bases match TRBD1. V trim: 3 bases; J trim: 4 bases; unmatched bases: 10. From the germline V gene, CDR1 is MDHEN and CDR2 is SYDVKM. The CDR3 goes from the cysteine to the phenylalanine over 17 residues. Solely the CDR3 DNA is kept, with 51 bases framed from the first base.